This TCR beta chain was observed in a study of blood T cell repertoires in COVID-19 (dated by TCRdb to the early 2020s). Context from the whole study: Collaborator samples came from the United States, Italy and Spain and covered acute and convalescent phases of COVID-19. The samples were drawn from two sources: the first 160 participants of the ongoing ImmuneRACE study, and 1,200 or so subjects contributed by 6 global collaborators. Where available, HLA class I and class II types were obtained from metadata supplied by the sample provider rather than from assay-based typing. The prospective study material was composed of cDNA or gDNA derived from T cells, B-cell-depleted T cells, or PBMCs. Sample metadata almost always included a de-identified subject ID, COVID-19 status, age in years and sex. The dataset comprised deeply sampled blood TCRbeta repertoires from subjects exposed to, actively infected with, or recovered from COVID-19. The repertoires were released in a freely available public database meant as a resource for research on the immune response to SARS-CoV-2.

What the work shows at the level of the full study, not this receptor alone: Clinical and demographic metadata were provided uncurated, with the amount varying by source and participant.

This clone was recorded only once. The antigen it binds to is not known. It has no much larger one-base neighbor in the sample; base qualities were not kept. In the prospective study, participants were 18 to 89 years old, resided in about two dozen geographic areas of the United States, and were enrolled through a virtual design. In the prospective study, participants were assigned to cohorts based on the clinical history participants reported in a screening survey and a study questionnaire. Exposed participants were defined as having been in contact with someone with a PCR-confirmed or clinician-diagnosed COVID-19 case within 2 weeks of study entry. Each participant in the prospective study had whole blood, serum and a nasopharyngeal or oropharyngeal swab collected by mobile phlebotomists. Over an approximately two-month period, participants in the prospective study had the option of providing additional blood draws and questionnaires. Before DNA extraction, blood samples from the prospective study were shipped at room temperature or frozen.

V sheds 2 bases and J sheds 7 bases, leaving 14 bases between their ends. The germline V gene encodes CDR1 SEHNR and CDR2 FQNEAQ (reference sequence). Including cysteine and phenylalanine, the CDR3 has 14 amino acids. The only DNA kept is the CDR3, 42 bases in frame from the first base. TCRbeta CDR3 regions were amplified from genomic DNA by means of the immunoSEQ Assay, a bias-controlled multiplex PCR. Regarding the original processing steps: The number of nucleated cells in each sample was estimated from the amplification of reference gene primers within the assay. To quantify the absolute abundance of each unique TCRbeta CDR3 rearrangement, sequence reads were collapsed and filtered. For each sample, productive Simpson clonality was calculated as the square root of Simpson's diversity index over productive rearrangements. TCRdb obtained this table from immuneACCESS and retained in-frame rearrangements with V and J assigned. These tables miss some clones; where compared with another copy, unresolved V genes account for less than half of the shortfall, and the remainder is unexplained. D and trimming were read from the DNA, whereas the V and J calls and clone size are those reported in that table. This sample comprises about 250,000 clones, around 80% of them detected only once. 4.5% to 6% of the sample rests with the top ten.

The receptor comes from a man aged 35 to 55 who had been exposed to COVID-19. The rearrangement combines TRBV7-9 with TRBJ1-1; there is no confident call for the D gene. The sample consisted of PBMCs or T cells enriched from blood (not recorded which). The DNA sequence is TGTGCCAGCAGCTTATTGGGCGAAATTGGTGAAGCTTTCTTT. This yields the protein CASSLLGEIGEAFF.